Presented here are 30 T cell receptor beta chains from one specimen sequenced in a study of beta chain features in type 1 diabetes. Reverse transcription of all isolated RNA meant that expressed TCRB transcripts were sequenced. The assay was immunoSEQ multiplex PCR, and TCRdb's table has in-frame clones only and misses some. Of 140,000 or so clones listed, 9% to 9.5% were seen once; the top ten hold roughly 0.69%. The specimen was central memory CD4+ T cells from blood. The origin of the receptors is a man younger than 35 in good health.

The chain is built from TRBV30 and TRBJ1-5, with a weak D call TRBD1 (6 bases). CDR3 length equals 14 residues. V lost 3 bases to trimming and J lost 4 bases, with 13 bases between them. Per germline, CDR1 GTSNPN and CDR2 SVGIG (reference sequence). The CDR3 loop reads CAWSEGGLNQPQHF. Written as DNA, the CDR3 is TGTGCCTGGAGCGAGGGGGGGTTAAATCAGCCCCAGCATTTT.

This clone has just a few counts. CDR3 protein: CATSRVRAGNQPQHF. In nucleotides, the CDR3 is TGTGCCACCAGCAGAGTCCGGGCAGGGAATCAGCCCCAGCATTTT. This chain links TRBV15 with TRBJ1-5; possibly TRBD1 for D (5 bases). The CDR3 spans 15 residues. Trimming took off 1 base at V and 4 bases at J, with 11 bases between the two ends. CDR1 is LNHNV, CDR2 YYDKDF, per germline (reference sequence). Complete variable domain (other parts from reference TRBV15 and TRBJ1-5): DAMVIQNPRYQVTQFGKPVTLSCSQTLNHNVMYWYQQKSSQAPKLLFHYYDKDFNNEADTPDNFQSRRPNTSFCFLDIRSPGLGDTAMYLCATSRVRAGNQPQHFGDGTRLSIL.

A few counts support this clone. This chain links TRBV18 with TRBJ1-2, with 9 bases lining up with TRBD1. Unmatched junction bases numbered 1, after V lost 4 bases and J lost 4 bases. The CDR3 runs to 13 residues. Germline assignment: CDR1 KGHSH and CDR2 LQKENI. CDR3 in amino acids: CASSQGQGYGYTF. Written as DNA, the CDR3 is TGTGCCAGCTCACAGGGACAGGGCTATGGCTACACCTTC.

This clone was seen a few times. This sample includes further DNA sequences coding for the same CDR3. V usage is TRBV30 and J usage is TRBJ2-1, with TRBD1 identical over 10 bases. V lost 1 base and J lost 3; bases outside the gene matches: 0. Germline lookup yields CDR1 GTSNPN and CDR2 SVGIG (reference sequence). The CDR3 totals 14 residues. The CDR3 bases are TGTGCCTGGAGTGGGGACAGGGGCTACAATGAGCAGTTCTTC. Residues: CAWSGDRGYNEQFF. Using reference TRBV30 and TRBJ2-1 for the parts outside the CDR3, the full variable domain is SQTIHQWPATLVQPVGSPLSLECTVEGTSNPNLYWYRQAAGRGLQLLFYSVGIGQISSEVPQNLSASRPQDRQFILSSKKLLLSDSGFYLCAWSGDRGYNEQFFGPGTRLTVL.

The V call is TRBV28, the J call TRBJ2-1; 13 bases line up with TRBD2. This CDR3 contains 16 residues. CDR1 MDHEN and CDR2 SYDVKM come from the germline V gene. The trim removed 8 bases at V and 7 bases at J, leaving 11 bases unmatched. CDR3 amino acids: CASGLGLAGVMNEQFF. CDR3 in DNA: TGTGCCAGCGGTCTCGGACTAGCGGGGGTAATGAATGAGCAGTTCTTC.

This clone was found a few times. The rearrangement uses TRBV30 and TRBJ1-6; D ambiguous. Germline CDR1 reads GTSNPN; CDR2 reads SVGIG (reference sequence). V lost 2 bases, J lost 7 bases, and 12 bases lay in between. CDR3 length equals 14 residues. CDR3 residues: CAWSSTEWNSPLHF. The CDR3 region has the DNA TGTGCCTGGAGTTCAACAGAGTGGAATTCACCCCTCCACTTT. The full variable domain, with the rest looked up from reference TRBV30 and TRBJ1-6, is SQTIHQWPATLVQPVGSPLSLECTVEGTSNPNLYWYRQAAGRGLQLLFYSVGIGQISSEVPQNLSASRPQDRQFILSSKKLLLSDSGFYLCAWSSTEWNSPLHFGNGTRLTVT.

This clone appeared a few times. V usage is TRBV7-9 and J usage is TRBJ2-5; D gene ambiguous. The CDR3 loop spans 16 amino acids. V shed 5 bases and J shed 2 bases, with 18 bases lying between them. CDR1 and CDR2 (germline): SEHNR, FQNEAQ (reference sequence). In DNA form, the CDR3 reads TGTGCCAGCAGCCCCCCCCAGAGGAGCACTCAAGAGACCCAGTACTTC. Translation gives CASSPPQRSTQETQYF.

This clone was seen only a few times. The chain uses TRBV5-6 and TRBJ2-1, with 10 nucleotides matching TRBD1. The CDR3 sequence is 15 residues long. CDR1 SGHDT and CDR2 YYEEEE come from the germline V gene. V lost 6 bases and J lost 7; bases outside the gene matches: 10. In DNA form, the CDR3 reads TGTGCCAGCACCTATGGGACAGGGGTGCTGAATGAGCAGTTCTTC. Amino acid sequence: CASTYGTGVLNEQFF.

V gene TRBV4-1 combines with J gene TRBJ1-4; a possible D gene is TRBD1 (5 bases). Trimming took 0 bases from V and 1 from J, leaving 15 bases between them. The CDR3 runs 18 residues. CDR1 and CDR2 (germline): MGHRA, YSYEKL. The chain's CDR3 is CASSQDHGGSKTNEKLFF. CDR3 nucleotide sequence: TGCGCCAGCAGCCAAGATCACGGGGGGAGTAAAACTAATGAAAAACTGTTTTTT.

The CDR3 DNA is TGTGCCAGCAGACTGAACAGGGGTCGGACAGATACGCAGTATTTT. Its protein is CASRLNRGRTDTQYF. J is TRBJ2-3 and V is TRBV5-8, with 7 nucleotides matching TRBD1. The CDR3 sequence is 15 residues long. Germline V gene lookup returns CDR1 SGHTS and CDR2 YDEGEE. V lost 5 bases and J lost 3; bases outside the gene matches: 9.

V is TRBV7-2 and J is TRBJ2-4, with TRBD1 matching over 8 bases. The CDR3 is 11 residues long. Trimming took 10 bases from V and 8 from J; bases not matched to a gene: 4. Looked up from germline, CDR1 is SGHTA and CDR2 is FQGNSA. The CDR3 nucleotides are TGTGCCAATCACAGGGGGGACATTCAGTACTTC. Translation gives CANHRGDIQYF.

This clone was recorded a few times. The rearrangement uses TRBV18 and TRBJ1-4; 10 positions agree with TRBD1. Unmatched junction bases numbered 4, after V lost 8 bases and J lost 4 bases. This CDR3 has 14 residues. Germline V lookup: CDR1 KGHSH, CDR2 LQKENI. The CDR3 DNA is TGTGCCAGCAATGGACAGGGGGGTAATGAAAAACTGTTTTTT. Its protein is CASNGQGGNEKLFF.

The table lists this clone with a few counts. The chain employs TRBV7-2 and TRBJ1-2; weak D call: TRBD1 (6 bases). The CDR3 is 14 amino acids. V lost 0 bases to trimming and J lost 7 bases, with 12 bases between them. Germline assignment: CDR1 SGHTA and CDR2 FQGNSA. CDR3 sequence (DNA): TGTGCCAGCAGCTTAGCCGGGACAAAGTCTGGCTACACCTTC. This encodes CASSLAGTKSGYTF.

The rearrangement links TRBV4-3 to TRBJ2-7, with 11 bases matching TRBD2. J was trimmed by 4 bases and V by 3 bases; bases with no gene match: 5. The V gene's germline CDR1 is LGHNA and CDR2 YSLEER. The CDR3 has 15 amino acids. In DNA form, the CDR3 reads TGCGCCAGCAGCCAGACTAGCGGGGCCCAATACGAGCAGTACTTC. Translation: CASSQTSGAQYEQYF.

This clone was counted a few times. This chain uses TRBV6-5 with TRBJ2-2; D possibly corresponds to TRBD2 (6 bases). The V end was cut by 2 bases, the J end by 4 bases, with 11 bases between. The CDR3 is 15 residues long. Germline values: CDR1 MNHEY, CDR2 SVGAGI. DNA of the CDR3: TGTGCCAGCAGTTACGAGGCGGGGAGCACCGGGGAGCTGTTTTTT. It is translated as CASSYEAGSTGELFF.

This clone turned up a few times. The gene calls are TRBV7-8 and TRBJ1-5; TRBD1 matches 11 bases. The CDR3 runs to 17 residues. Trimming cost V 4 bases and J 0 bases; bases outside gene matches: 5. Looked up from germline, CDR1 is SGHVS and CDR2 is FQNEAQ. CDR3: CASSSGQGARSNQPQHF. The CDR3 coding sequence is TGTGCCAGCAGCTCAGGACAGGGGGCGCGTAGCAATCAGCCCCAGCATTTT.

V and J are TRBV7-2 and TRBJ1-1, with a tentative D call TRBD1 (6 bases). The CDR3 is 16 residues long. Germline V gives CDR1 SGHTA, CDR2 FQGNSA. The V end was cut by 1 base, the J end by 4 bases, with 16 bases between. The DNA of the CDR3 is TGTGCCAGCAGCTTAGTAGGCGGGGGCATCGGCACTGAAGCTTTCTTT. It specifies CASSLVGGGIGTEAFF. The complete variable domain, with remaining parts taken from reference TRBV7-2 and TRBJ1-1, reads GAGVSQSPSNKVTEKGKDVELRCDPISGHTALYWYRQSLGQGLEFLIYFQGNSAPDKSGLPSDRFSAERTGGSVSTLTIQRTQQEDSAVYLCASSLVGGGIGTEAFFGQGTRLTVV.

The sample holds a few counts of this clone. The genes are TRBV4-2 and TRBJ2-5, with D possibly being TRBD2 (5 bases). The CDR3 runs to 14 residues. Germline CDR1 and CDR2: LGHNA and YNFKEQ. Trimming took off 1 base at V and 4 bases at J, with 10 bases between the two ends. The CDR3 here is CASSQVDGGETQYF. The CDR3 bases are TGTGCCAGCAGCCAAGTGGACGGAGGAGAGACCCAGTACTTC.

The rearrangement joins TRBV7-3 to TRBJ2-7; TRBD1 aligns across 7 bases. The trim removed 4 bases at V and 5 bases at J, leaving 5 bases unmatched. CDR3 size: 13 residues. Germline V gene sequence: CDR1 SGHTA, CDR2 FQGTGA. CDR3 sequence (DNA): TGTGCCAGCAGCTCGACAGGGAACCACGAGCAGTACTTC. This codes for CASSSTGNHEQYF.

The genes are TRBV27 and TRBJ2-2, with 8 bases fitting TRBD2. There are 15 residues in the CDR3. J lost 2 bases, V lost 6 bases, and 5 bases had no gene match. CDR1 is MNHEY and CDR2 is SMNVEV in the germline V gene (reference sequence). The CDR3 DNA is TGTGCCAGCAGCCGGGGGGGGATTAACACCGGGGAGCTGTTTTTT. Its translation: CASSRGGINTGELFF.

This clone was counted a few times. V is TRBV29-1 and J is TRBJ2-7, with 7 bases lining up with TRBD1. The CDR3 is 15 amino acids. With V trimmed by 4 bases and J by 7 bases, 16 bases remained unmatched. Germline V gives CDR1 SQVTM, CDR2 ANQGSEA. The CDR3 here is CSVAKGTRQGGEQYF. DNA for the CDR3: TGCAGCGTTGCCAAAGGAACCAGACAGGGCGGGGAGCAGTACTTC.

This chain joins TRBV19 and TRBJ2-3; D possibly corresponds to TRBD1 (6 bases). The CDR3 runs 16 residues. Trimming pared 0 bases from V and 1 base from J, leaving 11 bases between. CDR1 and CDR2 from the germline V gene are LNHDA and SQIVND (reference sequence). The CDR3 loop reads CASSIDPGAGTDTQYF. Written as DNA, the CDR3 is TGTGCCAGTAGTATAGATCCAGGGGCAGGCACAGATACGCAGTATTTT.

This clone was picked up a small number of times. This chain uses TRBV5-1 with TRBJ2-7, with 9 positions matching TRBD1. This CDR3 has 16 amino acids. Losses at the gene ends were 3 bases for V and 3 bases for J; bases not matched to a gene: 10. Looked up from germline, CDR1 is SGHRS and CDR2 is YFSETQ. CDR3 nucleotide sequence: TGCGCCAGCAGCTCTAGTCCCGGGACAGGGTACTACGAGCAGTACTTC. This gives the protein CASSSSPGTGYYEQYF.

The chain carries TRBV9 and TRBJ1-3; a possible D gene is TRBD1 (6 bases). Germline CDR1 and CDR2: SGDLS and YYNGEE. This CDR3 spans 16 amino acids. Trimming stripped 4 bases from V and 0 bases from J, with 14 bases between. In DNA form, the CDR3 reads TGTGCCAGCAGCCCCCCAGGGGCTCCCTCTGGAAACACCATATATTTT. It encodes CASSPPGAPSGNTIYF.

This clone was seen only a few times. This rearrangement joins TRBV4-3 to TRBJ2-7; 7 bases fit TRBD1. J gave up 5 bases and V 1 base, and 11 bases lay outside the gene matches. Per germline, CDR1 LGHNA and CDR2 YSLEER. This CDR3 is built from 16 residues. CDR3 sequence: CASSQGPQTGSNEQYF. DNA for the CDR3: TGCGCCAGCAGCCAAGGCCCCCAGACAGGGAGCAACGAGCAGTACTTC.

Only a few counts were recorded for this clone. This chain connects TRBV19 to TRBJ1-5; no clear D. This CDR3 region has 12 residues. Germline CDR1 is LNHDA and CDR2 is SQIVND (reference sequence). V shed 6 bases and J shed 5 bases, with 8 bases lying between them. The CDR3 loop is CASSDGDQPQHF. DNA of the CDR3: TGTGCCAGTAGCGACGGGGATCAGCCCCAGCATTTT.

This clone showed up just a few times. The rearrangement links TRBV21-1 to TRBJ2-7; TRBD2, as called in the table, went unchecked against the DNA. TRBV21-1 constitutes a pseudogene. The CDR3 consists of 16 residues. The CDR3 loop reads CASSLRCGLASYEQYF. For the CDR3, the DNA is TGTGCCAGCAGCCTACGTTGCGGTTTAGCATCCTACGAGCAGTACTTC.

The chain is built from TRBV2 and TRBJ1-5; D uncertain. V shed 4 bases and J shed 5 bases, with 15 bases lying between them. The V gene's germline CDR1 is SNHLY and CDR2 FYNNEI. The CDR3 contains 15 residues. The CDR3 sequence is CASSGAGNQYQPQHF. DNA for the CDR3: TGTGCCAGCAGTGGGGCAGGTAACCAATATCAGCCCCAGCATTTT. Looking up the rest from reference TRBV2 and TRBJ1-5 gives the full variable domain: EPEVTQTPSHQVTQMGQEVILRCVPISNHLYFYWYRQILGQKVEFLVSFYNNEISEKSEIFDDQFSVERPDGSNFTLKIRSTKLEDSAMYFCASSGAGNQYQPQHFGDGTRLSIL.

The chain uses TRBV7-9 and TRBJ2-3, with 7 bases lining up with TRBD2. J was trimmed by 6 bases and V by 8 bases; bases with no gene match: 11. The germline V gene encodes CDR1 SEHNR and CDR2 FQNEAQ (reference sequence). The CDR3 has 14 amino acids. The CDR3 nucleotides are TGTGCCAGCTACGAGTCAGGGCGGGGGGATACGCAGTATTTT. Its protein product is CASYESGRGDTQYF.

The rearrangement links TRBV28 to TRBJ1-5; the D is unclear. The V and J ends lost 5 bases and 3 bases respectively, with 11 bases between them. The CDR3 contains 14 residues. The germline gives CDR1 MDHEN, CDR2 SYDVKM. CDR3 sequence: CASSGGLINQPQHF. CDR3 coding DNA: TGTGCCAGCAGTGGAGGGCTGATCAATCAGCCCCAGCATTTT.